This TCR beta chain was retrieved from a study of blood T cell repertoires in COVID-19. TCRdb's table, derived via immunoSEQ multiplex PCR, lists solely in-frame clones and lacks some. The sample consists of 200,000 to 250,000 clones, about 87% of them appearing once. The length of the CDR3 is 15 residues. Germline lookup yields CDR1 MGHRA and CDR2 YSYEKL. J gave up 2 bases and V 0 bases, and 2 bases lay outside the gene matches. The sequence came from a woman aged 30 to 39 who had recovered from COVID-19. The specimen sequenced was PBMCs or T cells enriched from blood (not recorded which). The chain carries TRBV4-1 and TRBJ2-7; 9 bases align to TRBD1. Here the CDR3 reads CASSQEDRGAYEQYF. CDR3 bases: TGCGCCAGCAGCCAAGAGGACAGGGGAGCCTACGAGCAGTACTTC.